This is a list of T cell receptor beta chains from one sample in a study of cytomegalovirus exposure and HLA in healthy donors. Only in-frame clones appear in the TCRdb table, and some are missing; sequencing was by immunoSEQ multiplex PCR. The table lists about 91,000 clones, less than 70% of them singletons. The sequenced material came from PBMCs. These receptors came from a female donor in good health and CMV-seronegative. Both conserved end residues are part of each CDR3. The D gene is left open where the match is weak. The size field is filled for only some rows; it gives once, few, many or a size class.

cdr3_aa	cdr3_nt	d_call	clone_size	v_call	j_call
CASSQRQNSYNEQFF	TGCGCCAGCAGCCAGCGACAAAACTCCTACAATGAGCAGTTCTTC	NA	NA	TRBV4-3	TRBJ2-1
CASDVWGEGYGYTF	TGTGCCAGCGACGTGTGGGGGGAAGGTTATGGCTACACCTTC	NA	once	TRBV5-4	TRBJ1-2
CASTWDSGNGYTF	TGTGCCAGCACTTGGGACAGTGGTAATGGCTACACCTTC	TRBD1	NA	TRBV6-6	TRBJ1-2
CASSEGLGGPSTDTQYF	TGTGCCAGCAGTGAAGGTTTGGGGGGGCCTAGCACAGATACGCAGTATTTT	NA	NA	TRBV25-1	TRBJ2-3
CASSRLAGGGDTQYF	TGTGCCAGCAGCCGACTAGCGGGGGGTGGAGATACGCAGTATTTT	TRBD2	NA	TRBV6-5	TRBJ2-3
CASREISEHQETQYF	TGTGCCAGCAGGGAGATATCCGAACACCAAGAGACCCAGTACTTC	NA	NA	TRBV28	TRBJ2-5
CASSLPGTEAFF	TGCGCCAGCAGCTTGCCGGGCACTGAAGCTTTCTTT	NA	NA	TRBV5-1	TRBJ1-1
CASSLWAAEADQPQHF	TGTGCCAGCAGTTTATGGGCCGCCGAGGCCGATCAGCCCCAGCATTTT	NA	NA	TRBV28	TRBJ1-5
CASLTSGGFLAEAFF	TGTGCCAGCTTGACCTCGGGAGGATTTCTCGCTGAAGCTTTCTTT	NA	NA	TRBV6-6	TRBJ1-1
CASSPGTEQETQYF	TGTGCCAGCTCACCAGGGACAGAACAAGAGACCCAGTACTTC	TRBD1	NA	TRBV18	TRBJ2-5
CASSPGPRNTEAFF	TGTGCCAGCAGCCCTGGGCCCAGGAACACTGAAGCTTTCTTT	NA	NA	TRBV11-3	TRBJ1-1
CASSLNRLNTEAFF	TGTGCCAGCAGCTTGAACAGGTTGAACACTGAAGCTTTCTTT	NA	NA	TRBV11-3	TRBJ1-1
CASSLSPGQYTGELFF	TGTGCCAGCAGCTTAAGTCCAGGGCAGTACACCGGGGAGCTGTTTTTT	NA	NA	TRBV7-8	TRBJ2-2
CASSQMGRSGNTIYF	TGTGCCAGCAGCCAAATGGGCCGCTCTGGAAACACCATATATTTT	NA	NA	TRBV14	TRBJ1-3